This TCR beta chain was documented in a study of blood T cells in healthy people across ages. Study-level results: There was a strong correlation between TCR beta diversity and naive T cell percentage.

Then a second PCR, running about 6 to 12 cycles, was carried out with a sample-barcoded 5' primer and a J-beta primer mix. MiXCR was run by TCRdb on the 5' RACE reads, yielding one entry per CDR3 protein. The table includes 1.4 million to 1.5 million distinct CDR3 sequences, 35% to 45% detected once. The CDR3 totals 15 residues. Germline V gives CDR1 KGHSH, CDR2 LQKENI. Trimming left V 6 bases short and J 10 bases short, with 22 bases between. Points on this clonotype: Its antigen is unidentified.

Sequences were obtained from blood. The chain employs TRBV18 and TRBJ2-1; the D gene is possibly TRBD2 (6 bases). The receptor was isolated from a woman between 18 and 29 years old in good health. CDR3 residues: CASSQPGGATYEQFF. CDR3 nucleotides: TGTGCCAGCTCCCAGCCGGGCGGGGCTACCTACGAGCAGTTCTTC.